This T cell receptor beta chain emerged from a study of Ad26.COV2.S vaccination and SARS-CoV-2 variants (dated by TCRdb to about 2021). About the investigation overall: Donors in the vaccine arm were drawn from COV1001, a phase I-IIa trial of Ad26.COV2.S in healthy adults that was multicentre, randomized, double-blind and placebo-controlled. Dosing of Ad26.COV2.S was intramuscular, at either 5x10^10 or 1x10^11 viral particles, delivered as one shot or as two shots spaced 56 days apart. The specificity and breadth of SARS-CoV-2-reactive T cell receptors after Ad26.COV2.S vaccination were assessed by TCRbeta repertoire sequencing. The TCR-sequenced set comprised about 30 samples: some 20 Ad26.COV2.S vaccine recipients, 5 placebo recipients and 8 SARS-CoV-2 convalescent individuals. Participants in the trial were split at random into five groups of five each, receiving low-dose or high-dose Ad26.COV2.S once or twice, or else placebo on both occasions. Throughout the experiments and outcome assessment, investigators stayed blinded to trial group allocation.

The label giving this sample's treatment or condition can be read as: about 20 received Ad26.COV2.S at low or high dose, single or two shots; about 5 received placebo; per-sample allocation not given. For vaccine and placebo recipients, the sequenced repertoires came from samples collected on day 63 after the first injection. In Cohort 1b, 25 or so adults aged 18-55 years were enrolled at a single site in Boston, USA, between 29 July and 7 August 2020. Ad26.COV2.S was a replication-incompetent adenovirus type 26 vector that expressed a prefusion-stabilized SARS-CoV-2 spike protein derived from the original Wuhan strain. The immunoSEQ Assay was used to sequence TCRbeta CDR3 regions. After extraction, genomic DNA underwent amplification by bias-controlled multiplex PCR, followed by high-throughput sequencing. The authors' pipeline ran thus. To quantify the absolute abundance of every unique TCRbeta CDR3 region, sequences were collapsed and filtered. Usable DNA was measured by amplifying reference genes present in all nucleated cells, and TCRbeta template counts were normalized to that usable DNA to estimate T cell fraction. Repertoire TCRs were annotated as SARS-CoV-2-specific by exact matching of V gene, CDR3 amino acid sequence and J gene to a known reactive TCR set. The reference SARS-CoV-2 TCR set was obtained from MIRA and was filtered for enrichment in COVID-19-positive ImmuneCODE repertoires, whereby public or cross-reactive TCRs were removed. Using the MIRA antigens, annotated TCRs were further analysed by specific ORF or by position within an ORF. Breadth was defined as the number of annotated unique rearrangements divided by the total number of unique productive rearrangements, and depth was defined as the summed frequency of the annotated unique rearrangements. TCR breadth was compared between groups using two-sided Wilcoxon rank-sum tests. Entries here come from immuneACCESS through TCRdb and include only in-frame sequences with V and J called. Some clones fail to appear in such tables; in the studies checked, an unresolved V gene covers under half of the shortfall, and the cause of the remainder is unknown. V and J calls and clone size are copied from that table; D and trimming were computed from the DNA. The sample table lists fewer than 400,000 clones, 70% to 90% of them with a count of one. The ten largest make up 2.1% of the sample.

From the cysteine up to the phenylalanine, the CDR3 has a length of 13 residues. This entry keeps only the CDR3 DNA: 39 bases, framed from base 1. CDR1 and CDR2 are drawn from the germline V gene: MNHEY, SVGAGI. At the junction V is shortened by 6 bases and J by 7 bases, with 13 bases in between. General findings and caveats noted by the study authors: After vaccination, spike-specific CD8+ and CD4+ T cell responses were reported to show substantial breadth. Vaccine and placebo recipients had similar non-spike TCR breadth, a finding consistent with the vaccine containing only spike. The authors noted that the TCR breadth and depth analyses may have underestimated total T cell responses. The study was not powered for comparison of responses between vaccine doses or regimens. Ad26.COV2.S recipients had higher spike-specific TCR breadth than placebo recipients (P = 0.0014).

A word on this clone: It lacks a known antigen. There are no base qualities to consult, and no much larger clone falls within one base.

The chain was built from TRBV6-5 and TRBJ1-5; the D gene cannot be resolved reliably. This specimen was peripheral blood, taken in a trial of Ad26.COV2.S vaccine versus placebo. This sequence was found in a person aged 18-65 years who received the Ad26.COV2.S COVID-19 vaccine or a placebo. The CDR3 loop reads CASSVGIRQPQHF. The DNA sequence is TGTGCCAGCAGCGTAGGGATTAGACAGCCCCAGCATTTT.